Listed below are T cell receptor beta chains from one sample, sequenced in a study of vaccination effects on CD4 cells after COVID-19. Method: immunoSEQ multiplex PCR; TCRdb's copy keeps in-frame clones and lacks some. The top ten clones hold around 2.9% of a sample with about 73,000 clones, around 79% of them seen once. The antigens for these receptors are not known. Sequences were derived from CD4+ T cells from PBMCs cultured with HCoV-NL63 spike peptides, sampled before COVID-19 vaccination. The receptors were gathered from a human donor who received a COVID-19 vaccine. CDR3s include the opening cysteine and the closing phenylalanine or tryptophan. The order of the fields is J gene, D gene, V gene, clone size, CDR3 length, CDR3 protein, CDR3 DNA. D genes are given only for firm matches. Part of the rows lack a size; the others show once, few, many or a class for expanded clones.

j_gene: TRBJ1-1; d_gene: .; v_gene: TRBV18; abundance: few; len: 13; CDR3aa: CASSDSRDTEAFF; CDR3nt: TGTGCCAGCTCGGATTCACGGGACACTGAAGCTTTCTTT
j_gene: TRBJ2-3; d_gene: .; v_gene: TRBV14; abundance: once; len: 17; CDR3aa: CASSRLQGGVSTDTQYF; CDR3nt: TGTGCCAGCAGCCGACTCCAGGGGGGGGTAAGCACAGATACGCAGTATTTT
j_gene: TRBJ1-2; d_gene: TRBD1; v_gene: TRBV18; abundance: .; len: 13; CDR3aa: CASSQGADYGYTF; CDR3nt: TGTGCCAGCTCACAGGGGGCTGACTATGGCTACACCTTC
j_gene: TRBJ1-2; d_gene: .; v_gene: TRBV19; abundance: once; len: 15; CDR3aa: CASSIGRGRGQGYTF; CDR3nt: TGTGCCAGTAGTATAGGTAGGGGACGAGGACAGGGCTACACCTTC
j_gene: TRBJ2-3; d_gene: TRBD2; v_gene: TRBV6-6; abundance: .; len: 15; CDR3aa: CASSSRGGDTDTQYF; CDR3nt: TGTGCCAGCAGCTCCCGGGGGGGAGACACAGATACGCAGTATTTT
j_gene: TRBJ1-1; d_gene: .; v_gene: TRBV4-3; abundance: .; len: 15; CDR3aa: CASSQADRIDTEAFF; CDR3nt: TGCGCCAGCAGCCAAGCTGACAGGATCGACACTGAAGCTTTCTTT
j_gene: TRBJ2-4; d_gene: TRBD1; v_gene: TRBV28; abundance: .; len: 15; CDR3aa: CASSLDRGRGNIQYF; CDR3nt: TGTGCCAGCAGCCTCGACAGGGGGCGGGGAAACATTCAGTACTTC
j_gene: TRBJ2-5; d_gene: .; v_gene: TRBV29-1; abundance: .; len: 13; CDR3aa: CSVPTLGQETQYF; CDR3nt: TGCAGCGTTCCGACACTAGGCCAAGAGACCCAGTACTTC
j_gene: TRBJ1-1; d_gene: .; v_gene: TRBV6-5; abundance: .; len: 14; CDR3aa: CASSYSRWGTEAFF; CDR3nt: TGTGCCAGCAGTTACTCGCGATGGGGCACTGAAGCTTTCTTT
j_gene: TRBJ2-2; d_gene: .; v_gene: TRBV7-3; abundance: .; len: 17; CDR3aa: CASSLGSLGTYTGELFF; CDR3nt: TGTGCCAGCAGCTTAGGTAGCCTCGGGACTTACACCGGGGAGCTGTTTTTT
j_gene: TRBJ1-1; d_gene: .; v_gene: TRBV4-1; abundance: .; len: 14; CDR3aa: CASSNIRDFTEAFF; CDR3nt: TGCGCCAGCAGCAATATCCGGGATTTTACTGAAGCTTTCTTT
j_gene: TRBJ2-1; d_gene: TRBD2; v_gene: TRBV18; abundance: few; len: 15; CDR3aa: CASSSNLAEYNEQFF; CDR3nt: TGTGCCAGCTCTTCTAATCTAGCGGAGTACAATGAGCAGTTCTTC
j_gene: TRBJ2-5; d_gene: TRBD1; v_gene: TRBV5-8; abundance: .; len: 14; CDR3aa: CASSVGQSQETQYF; CDR3nt: TGTGCCAGCAGCGTGGGACAGAGCCAAGAGACCCAGTACTTC
j_gene: TRBJ1-6; d_gene: .; v_gene: TRBV7-2; abundance: few; len: 17; CDR3aa: CASSKLRDTAYNSPLHF; CDR3nt: TGTGCCAGCAGCAAACTCCGGGACACTGCCTATAATTCACCCCTCCACTTT
j_gene: TRBJ2-2; d_gene: TRBD1; v_gene: TRBV5-1; abundance: .; len: 16; CDR3aa: CASSWTWTGNTGELFF; CDR3nt: TGCGCCAGCAGCTGGACCTGGACAGGGAACACCGGGGAGCTGTTTTTT
j_gene: TRBJ1-5; d_gene: TRBD1; v_gene: TRBV19; abundance: .; len: 15; CDR3aa: CASNRQGNSNQPQHF; CDR3nt: TGTGCCAGTAACAGACAGGGAAATAGCAATCAGCCCCAGCATTTT
j_gene: TRBJ1-5; d_gene: .; v_gene: TRBV30; abundance: .; len: 13; CDR3aa: CAWSVAGSQPQHF; CDR3nt: TGTGCCTGGAGTGTCGCAGGGAGTCAGCCCCAGCATTTT
j_gene: TRBJ2-1; d_gene: .; v_gene: TRBV6-5; abundance: .; len: 14; CDR3aa: CASNDPGSTIKQFF; CDR3nt: TGTGCCAGCAACGACCCCGGGAGTACTATTAAGCAGTTCTTC
j_gene: TRBJ1-1; d_gene: TRBD1; v_gene: TRBV5-1; abundance: few; len: 15; CDR3aa: CASSRGDRGNTEAFF; CDR3nt: TGCGCCAGCAGCCGGGGGGACAGGGGGAACACTGAAGCTTTCTTT
j_gene: TRBJ1-3; d_gene: .; v_gene: TRBV5-1; abundance: .; len: 15; CDR3aa: CASSLGLPSGNTIYF; CDR3nt: TGCGCCAGCAGCCTAGGACTGCCCTCTGGAAACACCATATATTTT
j_gene: TRBJ1-1; d_gene: .; v_gene: TRBV6-6; abundance: .; len: 15; CDR3aa: CASSYRRGLDTEAFF; CDR3nt: TGTGCCAGCAGTTACCGGAGGGGGTTGGATACTGAAGCTTTCTTT
j_gene: TRBJ2-2; d_gene: .; v_gene: TRBV5-5; abundance: .; len: 16; CDR3aa: CASSSSAAANTGELFF; CDR3nt: TGTGCCAGCAGCTCGTCCGCCGCCGCGAACACCGGGGAGCTGTTTTTT
j_gene: TRBJ1-6; d_gene: .; v_gene: TRBV5-4; abundance: few; len: 13; CDR3aa: CASSFGTNSPLHF; CDR3nt: TGTGCCAGCAGCTTTGGGACCAATTCACCCCTCCACTTT
j_gene: TRBJ1-1; d_gene: .; v_gene: TRBV6-5; abundance: once; len: 12; CDR3aa: CASSSGRTEAFF; CDR3nt: TGTGCCAGCAGTTCGGGGCGAACTGAAGCTTTCTTT
j_gene: TRBJ1-5; d_gene: .; v_gene: TRBV6-6; abundance: few; len: 15; CDR3aa: CASSSRDGKDQPQHF; CDR3nt: TGTGCCAGCAGTTCCCGGGACGGGAAGGATCAGCCCCAGCATTTT
j_gene: TRBJ2-1; d_gene: TRBD1; v_gene: TRBV11-2; abundance: few; len: 18; CDR3aa: CASSLGLMRGQSYNEQFF; CDR3nt: TGTGCCAGCAGCTTAGGGCTCATGAGGGGGCAGTCCTACAATGAGCAGTTCTTC
j_gene: TRBJ1-2; d_gene: TRBD1; v_gene: TRBV2; abundance: .; len: 14; CDR3aa: CASSGDRGFYGYTF; CDR3nt: TGTGCCAGCAGTGGTGACAGGGGGTTCTATGGCTACACCTTC
j_gene: TRBJ2-2; d_gene: .; v_gene: TRBV6-6; abundance: .; len: 13; CDR3aa: CASSYGAPGELFF; CDR3nt: TGTGCCAGCAGTTACGGGGCGCCCGGGGAGCTGTTTTTT
j_gene: TRBJ1-3; d_gene: .; v_gene: TRBV6-5; abundance: .; len: 16; CDR3aa: CASSYSTPNSGNTIYF; CDR3nt: TGTGCCAGCAGTTACTCGACCCCGAACTCTGGAAACACCATATATTTT
j_gene: TRBJ1-1; d_gene: .; v_gene: TRBV19; abundance: .; len: 13; CDR3aa: CASSRVENTEAFF; CDR3nt: TGTGCCAGTAGTCGTGTAGAGAACACTGAAGCTTTCTTT
j_gene: TRBJ2-5; d_gene: TRBD1; v_gene: TRBV2; abundance: .; len: 15; CDR3aa: CASSGGQAYQETQYF; CDR3nt: TGTGCCAGCAGCGGCGGACAGGCGTACCAAGAGACCCAGTACTTC
j_gene: TRBJ2-2; d_gene: TRBD2; v_gene: TRBV6-2/TRBV6-3; abundance: .; len: 17; CDR3aa: CASSFNSGDHVTGELFF; CDR3nt: TGTGCCAGCAGTTTTAATAGCGGGGACCACGTTACCGGGGAGCTGTTTTTT
j_gene: TRBJ2-1; d_gene: TRBD2; v_gene: TRBV7-3; abundance: few; len: 15; CDR3aa: CASSLLAGVYNEQFF; CDR3nt: TGTGCCAGCAGCTTACTGGCGGGGGTTTACAATGAGCAGTTCTTC
j_gene: TRBJ2-2; d_gene: .; v_gene: TRBV16; abundance: .; len: 13; CDR3aa: CASSPAYTGELFF; CDR3nt: TGTGCCAGCAGCCCCGCGTACACCGGGGAGCTGTTTTTT
j_gene: TRBJ2-5; d_gene: .; v_gene: TRBV7-3; abundance: .; len: 13; CDR3aa: CASSLNDRETQYF; CDR3nt: TGTGCCAGCAGCTTGAACGATAGGGAGACCCAGTACTTC
j_gene: TRBJ2-2; d_gene: TRBD1; v_gene: TRBV2; abundance: .; len: 15; CDR3aa: CASSEQGQGTGELFF; CDR3nt: TGTGCCAGCAGTGAGCAAGGACAGGGGACGGGGGAGCTGTTTTTT
j_gene: TRBJ1-4; d_gene: .; v_gene: TRBV6-5; abundance: .; len: 13; CDR3aa: CASSYSGNEKLFF; CDR3nt: TGTGCCAGCAGTTACTCGGGTAATGAAAAACTGTTTTTT
j_gene: TRBJ2-2; d_gene: .; v_gene: TRBV7-8; abundance: .; len: 13; CDR3aa: CASRREHTGELFF; CDR3nt: TGTGCCAGCAGACGTGAACACACCGGGGAGCTGTTTTTT
j_gene: TRBJ2-1; d_gene: .; v_gene: TRBV5-1; abundance: few; len: 17; CDR3aa: CASSFGGAPQDYNEQFF; CDR3nt: TGCGCCAGCAGCTTCGGGGGAGCACCCCAAGACTACAATGAGCAGTTCTTC
j_gene: TRBJ2-1; d_gene: .; v_gene: TRBV5-1; abundance: .; len: 13; CDR3aa: CASSSQGGGEQFF; CDR3nt: TGCGCCAGCAGTTCACAGGGAGGGGGTGAGCAGTTCTTC
j_gene: TRBJ1-1; d_gene: .; v_gene: TRBV24-1; abundance: once; len: 14; CDR3aa: CATSDSDRNTEAFF; CDR3nt: TGTGCCACCAGTGACTCTGACAGGAACACTGAAGCTTTCTTT
j_gene: TRBJ2-3; d_gene: .; v_gene: TRBV11-2; abundance: .; len: 16; CDR3aa: CASSLVGEGSTDTQYF; CDR3nt: TGTGCCAGCAGCTTGGTGGGGGAAGGGAGCACAGATACGCAGTATTTT
j_gene: TRBJ2-6; d_gene: .; v_gene: TRBV4-1; abundance: .; len: 15; CDR3aa: CASSQGGVGANVLTF; CDR3nt: TGCGCCAGCAGCCAAGGGGGCGTTGGGGCCAACGTCCTGACTTTC
j_gene: TRBJ2-2; d_gene: TRBD1; v_gene: TRBV18; abundance: .; len: 17; CDR3aa: CASSPRQGVTNTGELFF; CDR3nt: TGTGCCAGCTCACCGAGACAGGGAGTTACGAACACCGGGGAGCTGTTTTTT
j_gene: TRBJ2-2; d_gene: TRBD2; v_gene: TRBV10-1; abundance: .; len: 14; CDR3aa: CASRTSGETGELFF; CDR3nt: TGCGCCAGTCGGACTAGCGGGGAAACCGGGGAGCTGTTTTTT
j_gene: TRBJ2-4; d_gene: .; v_gene: TRBV28; abundance: .; len: 15; CDR3aa: CASSLAGTSKNIQYF; CDR3nt: TGTGCCAGCAGTTTGGCCGGGACGAGCAAAAACATTCAGTACTTC
j_gene: TRBJ2-3; d_gene: .; v_gene: TRBV7-9; abundance: .; len: 14; CDR3aa: CASSRLKSQDTQYF; CDR3nt: TGTGCCAGCAGCCGGCTCAAGTCTCAAGATACGCAGTATTTT
j_gene: TRBJ1-1; d_gene: TRBD1; v_gene: TRBV19; abundance: once; len: 16; CDR3aa: CASSTRRTGARGEAFF; CDR3nt: TGTGCCAGTAGTACTAGGAGGACAGGGGCGCGGGGTGAAGCTTTCTTT
j_gene: TRBJ2-3; d_gene: TRBD1; v_gene: TRBV6-5; abundance: once; len: 16; CDR3aa: CASSYSGQGTTDTQYF; CDR3nt: TGTGCCAGCAGTTACTCAGGACAGGGTACCACAGATACGCAGTATTTT
j_gene: TRBJ2-3; d_gene: TRBD2; v_gene: TRBV7-2; abundance: .; len: 15; CDR3aa: CASSPRLAATDTQYF; CDR3nt: TGTGCCAGCAGCCCCCGACTAGCGGCCACAGATACGCAGTATTTT
j_gene: TRBJ2-5; d_gene: .; v_gene: TRBV4-3; abundance: .; len: 16; CDR3aa: CASSQQRPGPQETQYF; CDR3nt: TGCGCCAGCAGCCAACAGCGACCGGGCCCCCAAGAGACCCAGTACTTC
j_gene: TRBJ1-1; d_gene: .; v_gene: TRBV28; abundance: .; len: 14; CDR3aa: CASSLSRALTEAFF; CDR3nt: TGTGCCAGCAGTTTATCCAGGGCTCTTACTGAAGCTTTCTTT
j_gene: TRBJ2-1; d_gene: TRBD2; v_gene: TRBV15; abundance: .; len: 17; CDR3aa: CATSRAGGGGVWNEQFF; CDR3nt: TGTGCCACCAGCAGAGCGGGAGGCGGGGGGGTTTGGAATGAGCAGTTCTTC
j_gene: TRBJ2-1; d_gene: TRBD2; v_gene: TRBV3-1/TRBV3-2; abundance: .; len: 19; CDR3aa: CASSQDLKLASGAYNEQFF; CDR3nt: TGTGCCAGCAGCCAAGATCTGAAGTTGGCTAGCGGGGCTTACAATGAGCAGTTCTTC
j_gene: TRBJ2-1; d_gene: .; v_gene: TRBV24-1; abundance: .; len: 12; CDR3aa: CAAQSSYNEQFF; CDR3nt: TGTGCCGCCCAGAGCTCCTACAATGAGCAGTTCTTC